These T cell receptor beta chains were read from a single sample in a study of breast tumors, draining lymph nodes, adjacent tissues. TCRdb analysed the multiplex PCR reads with MiXCR anew, one entry per CDR3 protein. The table includes fewer than 200,000 distinct CDR3 sequences, 30% to 35% detected once. Sequencing was done on a sample of axillary lymph node tissue. Receptors were obtained from a female donor with breast cancer. Some clones in this sample may be carry-over from other donors' samples. Each CDR3 is given with its conserved first and last residue. The D gene is left open where the match is weak. Not every row has a clone size; where given, it reads once, few, many or a size class.

>NA|many|TRBV2|TRBJ1-5
CASSAGSNQPQHF
TGTGCCAGCAGTGCCGGTAGCAATCAGCCCCAGCATTTT
>NA|many|TRBV11-3|TRBJ2-5
CASSLGGFDETQYF
TGTGCCAGCAGCTTGGGGGGTTTCGATGAGACCCAGTACTTC
>TRBD1|many|TRBV30|TRBJ2-5
CAWKQGAREAQYF
TGTGCCTGGAAACAGGGGGCGAGAGAGGCCCAGTACTTC
>NA|NA|TRBV4-2|TRBJ2-5
CAGSPTVQETQYF
TGTGCCGGCAGCCCGACGGTTCAAGAGACCCAGTACTTC
>TRBD1|many|TRBV5-1|TRBJ1-4
CASSPGQPNEKLFF
TGCGCCAGCAGCCCGGGACAGCCTAATGAAAAACTGTTTTTT
>NA|NA|TRBV15|TRBJ2-5
CATSRGGRGIWGTQYF
TGTGCCACCAGCAGGGGGGGCAGGGGGATTTGGGGGACCCAGTACTTC
>NA|few|TRBV20-1|TRBJ2-2
CSAGELFF
TGCAGTGCTGGGGAGCTGTTTTTT
>NA|many|TRBV5-6|TRBJ1-5
CASTIVSNQPQHF
TGTGCCAGCACCATTGTTAGCAATCAGCCCCAGCATTTT
>TRBD2|NA|TRBV20-1|TRBJ2-5
CSARDLAGGPWETQYF
TGCAGTGCTAGAGATCTAGCGGGAGGGCCTTGGGAGACCCAGTACTTC
>TRBD2|NA|TRBV7-2|TRBJ2-5
CASRRTPGVCGSGETQYF
TGTGCCAGCAGAAGAACCCCGGGAGTTTGCGGGAGCGGAGAGACCCAGTACTTC
>TRBD1|NA|TRBV25-1|TRBJ1-2
CASSELGTGDGYTF
TGTGCCAGCAGTGAACTCGGGACAGGGGATGGCTACACCTTC
>NA|NA|TRBV2|TRBJ1-1
CASTKGQQTEAFF
TGTGCCAGCACCAAAGGACAGCAGACTGAAGCTTTCTTT
>TRBD2|many|TRBV20-1|TRBJ2-5
CSARDPRWTSGGEGTQYF
TGCAGTGCTAGAGATCCGCGGTGGACTAGCGGGGGAGAGGGGACCCAGTACTTC
>TRBD2|many|TRBV20-1|TRBJ2-1
CSARGIGLAGREQFF
TGCAGTGCTAGAGGAATAGGGCTAGCGGGGCGCGAGCAGTTCTTC
>NA|NA|TRBV10-1|TRBJ1-2
CASSESTGQGYGYTF
TGCGCCAGCAGTGAGTCGACAGGTCAAGGGTACGGCTACACCTTC
>NA|NA|TRBV6-2/TRBV6-3|TRBJ2-3
CASSYSRFWGGADTQYF
TGTGCCAGCAGTTACTCGAGGTTTTGGGGGGGCGCAGATACGCAGTATTTT
>NA|many|TRBV14|TRBJ2-3
CASSPFRTAGPDTQYF
TGTGCCAGCAGCCCTTTTCGCACGGCTGGGCCAGATACGCAGTATTTT
>TRBD2|many|TRBV19|TRBJ2-7
CASSIGGRSGRPYEQYF
TGTGCCAGTAGTATAGGGGGTAGGAGCGGGAGACCCTACGAGCAGTACTTC
>TRBD1|few|TRBV7-3|TRBJ1-1
CASSLGQGASTEAFF
TGTGCCAGCAGCCTCGGACAGGGGGCGAGCACTGAAGCTTTCTTT
>NA|many|TRBV14|TRBJ1-6
CASSVQGSYNSPLHF
TGTGCCAGCAGCGTACAGGGATCCTATAATTCACCCCTCCACTTT
>TRBD2|many|TRBV20-1|TRBJ2-3
CSAPDSGGTDTQYF
TGCAGTGCTCCAGATAGCGGGGGCACAGATACGCAGTATTTT
>NA|NA|TRBV7-2|TRBJ2-5
CASSLGPGRQETQHF
TGTGCCAGCAGCTTAGGTCCGGGGCGCCAAGAGACCCAGCACTTC
>NA|NA|TRBV6-4|TRBJ1-1
CASSEVAGSNTEAFF
TGTGCCAGCAGTGAGGTAGCGGGATCAAACACTGAAGCTTTCTTT
>NA|NA|TRBV2|TRBJ1-5
CASNRQVNQPQHF
TGTGCCAGCAATCGGCAGGTAAATCAGCCCCAGCATTTT
>NA|NA|TRBV7-2|TRBJ2-1
CASSLGGPNEQFF
TGTGCCAGCAGCTTAGGAGGGCCCAATGAGCAGTTCTTT
>NA|many|TRBV25-1|TRBJ2-7
CASSEMGQGISSYEQYF
TGTGCCAGCAGTGAGATGGGTCAGGGGATTAGCTCCTACGAGCAGTACTTC
>NA|many|TRBV4-1|TRBJ2-7
CASSQVGDSYEQYF
TGCGCCAGCAGCCAAGTGGGGGACTCCTACGAGCAGTACTTC
>TRBD1|many|TRBV28|TRBJ1-5
CASLTGAVSNQPQHF
TGTGCCAGCCTAACAGGGGCCGTTAGCAATCAGCCCCAGCATTTT
>TRBD2|many|TRBV6-5|TRBJ2-1
CVAGVYNEQFF
TGTGTAGCGGGAGTCTACAATGAGCAGTTCTTC
>TRBD1|NA|TRBV25-1|TRBJ1-4
CASSEVTGTREKLFF
TGTGCCAGCAGTGAGGTGACAGGGACGAGGGAAAAACTGTTTTTT
>NA|NA|TRBV3-2|TRBJ2-7
CASSQEGVMNRPIRPYEQYF
TGTGCCAGCAGCCAAGAAGGAGTTATGAACCGCCCCATTAGACCCTACGAGCAGTACTTC
>NA|many|TRBV18|TRBJ2-1
CASSPGTNEQFF
TGTGCCAGCTCACCAGGGACAAATGAGCAGTTCTTC
>TRBD2|many|TRBV7-2|TRBJ2-3
CASSLGLAFTDTQYF
TGTGCCAGCAGCTTAGGACTAGCATTTACAGATACGCAGTATTTT
>NA|many|TRBV7-9|TRBJ2-7
CASSLALAPSSYEQYF
TGTGCCAGCAGCTTAGCTCTAGCGCCCAGCTCCTACGAGCAGTACTTC
>NA|NA|TRBV2|TRBJ1-6
CASRELHNSPLHF
TGTGCCAGCAGAGAACTCCATAATTCACCCCTCCACTTT
>NA|few|TRBV4-1|TRBJ2-1
CASSQDLAGTYNEQFF
TGCGCCAGCAGCCAAGATTTGGCGGGTACCTACAATGAGCAGTTCTTC
>TRBD2|NA|TRBV11-2|TRBJ2-7
CASGLEATARGSEGQYF
TGTGCCAGCGGCTTAGAGGCAACCGCGCGGGGGAGCGAGGGGCAGTACTTC
>NA|NA|TRBV30|TRBJ1-6
CAWSYGPPLGGSPLHF
TGTGCCTGGAGTTACGGACCCCCACTTGGTGGTTCACCCCTCCACTTT
>TRBD1|many|TRBV29-1|TRBJ2-2
CSPGPGQGPSANTGELFF
TGCAGCCCCGGTCCGGGACAGGGGCCTTCAGCGAACACCGGGGAGCTGTTTTTT
>TRBD1|many|TRBV12-3/TRBV12-4|TRBJ2-7
CASSGWDSSYEQYF
TGTGCCAGCAGTGGATGGGACAGCTCATACGAGCAGTACTTC
>NA|NA|TRBV12-3/TRBV12-4|TRBJ2-3
CTSASTDTQYF
TGTACCAGCGCGAGCACAGATACGCAGTATTTT
>NA|NA|TRBV7-3|TRBJ1-6
CASSLVGSGGLDLHF
TGTGCCAGCAGCTTAGTCGGGAGCGGGGGTCTGGACCTCCACTTT
>TRBD2|many|TRBV12-3/TRBV12-4|TRBJ2-3
CASSFLAGWGDTQYF
TGTGCCAGCAGTTTTCTAGCGGGTTGGGGGGATACGCAGTATTTT
>NA|NA|TRBV6-5|TRBJ2-7
CASSYPGQREQYF
TGTGCCAGCAGTTACCCCGGGCAACGCGAGCAGTACTTC
>NA|many|TRBV18|TRBJ1-4
CASSPSREKLFF
TGTGCCAGCTCACCCTCACGGGAAAAACTGTTTTTT
>NA|NA|TRBV9|TRBJ2-1
CASSPRDTIYNEPFF
TGTGCCAGCAGCCCCCGGGACACCATCTACAATGAGCCGTTCTTC
>NA|many|TRBV9|TRBJ2-1
CASSSGTRYNEQFF
TGTGCCAGCAGCTCCGGGACAAGGTACAATGAGCAGTTCTTC
>NA|many|TRBV12-3/TRBV12-4|TRBJ2-5
CASSFGAHQETQYF
TGTGCCAGCAGTTTCGGGGCGCACCAAGAGACCCAGTACTTC
>NA|NA|TRBV2|TRBJ1-3
CARGLAGAEEENTIYF
TGTGCCAGAGGACTAGCGGGAGCGGAAGAAGAAAACACCATATATTTT
>TRBD1|NA|TRBV6-4|TRBJ2-7
CASSRPGQGTYEQYF
TGTGCCAGCAGTCGGCCGGGACAGGGGACTTACGAGCAGTACTTC
>NA|many|TRBV15|TRBJ1-2
CATSREGASSYGYTF
TGTGCCACCAGCAGAGAGGGGGCTTCGAGCTATGGCTACACCTTC
>NA|many|TRBV19|TRBJ1-2
CASSLRGRGYTF
TGTGCCAGTAGTCTCCGGGGTCGGGGCTACACCTTC
>TRBD1|many|TRBV29-1|TRBJ2-7
CSVGFTGQGSYEQYF
TGCAGCGTCGGATTCACGGGACAGGGCTCCTACGAGCAGTACTTC
>NA|NA|TRBV20-1|TRBJ2-3
CSARDTAGYSDTQYF
TGCAGTGCTAGAGATACGGCGGGATATTCAGATACGCAGTATTTT
>NA|NA|TRBV29-1|TRBJ2-2
CSAKTWAGAGVF
TGCAGCGCTAAAACGTGGGCTGGGGCAGGTGTTTTT